These 21 T cell receptor beta chains originate from one sample sequenced in a study of T cells in Graves' hyperthyroidism and ophthalmopathy. What was amplified from RNA transcripts were TCR beta CDR3 regions. With the HTBI primer set, the TCR CDR3 went through a first round of RT-PCR. TCRdb ran MiXCR on the multiplex PCR reads and lists one entry per CDR3 protein. The sample lists about 530,000 distinct CDR3 sequences; roughly a sixth were seen once. The sample was blood. These receptors were taken from a woman under 30 with Graves' ophthalmopathy.

This clonotype came up a few times. This chain connects TRBV5-4 to TRBJ2-1; the match to TRBD2 covers 10 bases. This CDR3 contains 17 residues. J gave up 6 bases and V 1 base, and 10 bases lay outside the gene matches. From germline, CDR1 is SGHNT and CDR2 YYREEE (reference sequence). CDR3 DNA sequence: TGTGCCAGCAGCTTGTATCCAGCGGGAGGGGGTGGCAATGAGCAGTTCTTC. This translates into CASSLYPAGGGGNEQFF.

This clonotype showed up many times. This chain links TRBV4-2 with TRBJ2-1; 13 positions agree with TRBD2. V gave up 1 base and J gave up 5 bases; unmatched junction bases: 2. Germline CDR1 LGHNA, CDR2 YNFKEQ. The CDR3 runs 16 residues. The CDR3 DNA is TGTGCCAGCAGCCAAGGACTAGCGGGGGGTAACAATGAGCAGTTCTTC. Protein product: CASSQGLAGGNNEQFF.

This clonotype was picked up many times. V is TRBV3-1 and J is TRBJ2-5; 10 positions match TRBD2. The CDR3 spans 14 residues. Germline CDR1 reads LGHDT; CDR2 reads YNNKEL (reference sequence). V gave up 4 bases and J gave up 7 bases; unmatched junction bases: 6. This CDR3 reads CASSLASGSRTQYF. CDR3 sequence (DNA): TGTGCCAGCAGCCTCGCTAGCGGGAGCCGGACCCAGTACTTC.

The V and J genes are TRBV11-2 and TRBJ1-4; D unclear. V shed 2 bases and J shed 12 bases, with 13 bases lying between them. The CDR3 spans 13 residues. Per germline, CDR1 SGHAT and CDR2 FQNNGV. The CDR3: CASSLLRETELFF. In DNA form, the CDR3 reads TGTGCCAGCAGCTTACTCCGTGAAACAGAACTGTTTTTT.

This clonotype was seen only once. V usage is TRBV7-9 and J usage is TRBJ2-1, with 10 bases identical to TRBD2. V dropped 1 base and J dropped 5; count of bases not matched to a gene: 8. There are 17 residues in the CDR3. Germline CDR1 reads SEHNR; CDR2 reads FQNEAQ (reference sequence). CDR3 sequence reads: CASSLVGTSETNNEQFF. The CDR3, as DNA: TGTGCCAGCAGCTTAGTGGGGACTAGCGAAACCAACAATGAGCAGTTCTTC.

This clonotype was counted a few times. This chain links TRBV7-6 with TRBJ2-7, with TRBD1 identical over 9 bases. CDR3 length: 16 residues. Germline-derived CDR1 and CDR2 are SGHVS and FNYEAQ. The V segment lost 6 bases and the J segment 2 bases; nucleotides outside the gene matches: 11. This CDR3 is CASSSSAGTGTYEQYF. The CDR3 coding sequence is TGTGCCAGCAGTTCTAGCGCCGGGACAGGGACCTACGAGCAGTACTTC. The variable domain in full, with the rest retrieved from reference TRBV7-6 and TRBJ2-7, is GAGVSQSPRYKVTKRGQDVALRCDPISGHVSLYWYRQALGQGPEFLTYFNYEAQQDKSGLPNDRFSAERPEGSISTLTIQRTEQRDSAMYRCASSSSAGTGTYEQYFGPGTRLTVT.

The chain combines TRBV4-1 with TRBJ1-1; TRBD1 agrees at 10 bases. CDR1 is MGHRA, CDR2 YSYEKL, per germline. This CDR3 comprises 16 residues. V lost 3 bases and J lost 4; bases outside the gene matches: 8. CDR3 DNA: TGCGCCAGCAGCCATATACCGGGACAGGGGACCACTGAAGCTTTCTTT. Encoded protein: CASSHIPGQGTTEAFF.

The table lists this clonotype with a few counts. The gene calls are TRBV19 and TRBJ2-2; D remains unclear. The CDR3 has 15 residues. Trimming left V 6 bases short and J 4 bases short, with 15 bases between. The V gene's germline CDR1 is LNHDA and CDR2 SQIVND (reference sequence). This CDR3 is CASRVQSTPTGELFF. In DNA form, the CDR3 reads TGTGCCAGTAGAGTTCAATCAACCCCCACCGGGGAGCTGTTTTTT.

Note on this clonotype: A much bigger clone sits one base away, suggesting this may be a read error. V and J are TRBV6-5 and TRBJ2-7; 8 bases match TRBD2. The length of the CDR3 is 17 residues. CDR1 and CDR2 (germline): MNHEY, SVGAGI. In DNA form, the CDR3 reads TGTGCCAGCAGTTACGATGTAAGACTAGCGAGCTCCTACGGGCAGTACTTC. Translated: CASSYDVRLASSYGQYF.

This clonotype turned up a few times. The V call is TRBV29-1, the J call TRBJ2-7; D uncertain. CDR1 is SQVTM, CDR2 ANQGSEA, per germline. V shed 4 bases and J shed 0 bases, with 16 bases lying between them. This CDR3 contains 15 residues. In DNA form, the CDR3 reads TGCAGCGTTGTCCCCCCGGGCCCCAGCTCCTACGAGCAGTACTTC. Translating it yields CSVVPPGPSSYEQYF.

The rearrangement joins TRBV20-1 to TRBJ2-3, with a possible D match to TRBD1 (6 bases). Germline-derived CDR1 and CDR2 are DFQATT and SNEGSKA (reference sequence). V dropped 3 bases and J dropped 5 bases, with 12 bases sitting between them. CDR3 length: 13 residues. CDR3 nucleotides: TGCAGTGCTAGCCCGGGACAACAAGATACGCAGTATTTT. As protein: CSASPGQQDTQYF.

Note on this clonotype: A clone one base away is much larger, so this may be a read error. This chain connects TRBV5-5 to TRBJ1-1; D perhaps matches TRBD1 (6 bases). The V gene lost 5 bases and the J gene lost 3 bases, with 17 bases spanning the gap. CDR1 and CDR2 from the germline V gene are SGHKS and YYEKEE (reference sequence). The CDR3 consists of 15 residues. The DNA for the CDR3 is TGTGCCAGCAGACCCGGGACAAACATGGACACTGAAGCTTTCTTT. Amino acids: CASRPGTNMDTEAFF.

The genes are TRBV6-1 and TRBJ2-7; tentative D call: TRBD2 (5 bases). The CDR3 covers 12 residues. Trimming took off 5 bases at V and 5 bases at J, with 10 bases between the two ends. Germline V CDR1 and CDR2: MNHNS, SASEGT. In DNA, the CDR3 is TGTGCCAGCAGTTATAAGGGAGACGAGCAGTACTTC. It specifies CASSYKGDEQYF.

Many counts were recorded for this clonotype. The CDR3 nucleotides read TGTGCCAGCAGCTATAGACTAGCGGGAGGGCCCGGAACCTACGAGCAGTACTTC. Translation gives CASSYRLAGGPGTYEQYF. The rearrangement uses TRBV7-8 and TRBJ2-7, with 14 bases fitting TRBD2. V gave up 4 bases and J gave up 2 bases; unmatched junction bases: 10. This CDR3 contains 18 residues. The germline V gene encodes CDR1 SGHVS and CDR2 FQNEAQ.

CDR3 sequence (DNA): TGTGCCAGCAGTAGACAGGGGTATAATTCACCCCTCCACTTT. It yields the protein CASSRQGYNSPLHF. The chain carries TRBV27 and TRBJ1-6, with 8 bases aligning to TRBD1. J gave up 4 bases and V 5 bases, and 1 base lay outside the gene matches. CDR1 is MNHEY, CDR2 SMNVEV, per germline (reference sequence). This CDR3 contains 14 residues.

This clonotype was picked up many times. The rearrangement joins TRBV9 to TRBJ1-1; D is possibly TRBD1 (5 bases). This CDR3 contains 17 residues. The V gene lost 0 bases and the J gene lost 0 bases, with 15 bases spanning the gap. Germline CDR1 SGDLS, CDR2 YYNGEE. This CDR3 is CASSVGLGVGMNTEAFF. The CDR3 DNA sequence: TGTGCCAGCAGCGTAGGATTAGGGGTGGGCATGAACACTGAAGCTTTCTTT.

The chain has TRBV6-5 and TRBJ2-6; tentative D call: TRBD2 (6 bases). Germline lookup yields CDR1 MNHEY and CDR2 SVGAGI. V was pared by 2 bases and J by 0 bases, with 11 bases between. CDR3 size: 17 residues. The CDR3 loop reads CASSYRRGRSGANVLTF. The CDR3 coding sequence is TGTGCCAGCAGTTACAGGCGGGGCCGCTCTGGGGCCAACGTCCTGACTTTC.

The table lists this clonotype with many counts. This chain joins TRBV6-2 or TRBV6-3 and TRBJ2-1, with 11 bases that match TRBD2. The CDR3 runs 14 residues. Losses at the gene ends were 8 bases for V and 9 bases for J; bases not matched to a gene: 9. Germline lookup yields CDR1 MNHEY and CDR2 SVGEGT. The CDR3 DNA reads TGTGCCAGCCGCATTAGCGGGGGGGCCAGTGAGCAGTTCTTC. Translated: CASRISGGASEQFF.

In its sample, this clonotype was seen many times. A much more abundant neighbour one base away suggests this may be a read error. This chain connects TRBV5-1 to TRBJ2-5; 10 nucleotides match TRBD2. V dropped 3 bases and J dropped 0; count of bases not matched to a gene: 2. CDR3 length: 15 amino acids. Germline CDR1 reads SGHRS; CDR2 reads YFSETQ. CDR3 in amino acids: CASSSTSGYQETQYF. CDR3 DNA sequence: TGCGCCAGCAGCTCGACTAGCGGGTACCAAGAGACCCAGTACTTC.

This clonotype has ten or more counts. The chain links TRBV30 to TRBJ2-3; TRBD1 is a possible D gene (5 bases). This CDR3 is built from 17 residues. Per the germline V gene, CDR1 is GTSNPN and CDR2 is SVGIG (reference sequence). Trimming shortened V by 0 bases and J by 4 bases, and 20 bases separated the two germline ends. The CDR3, as DNA: TGTGCCTGGAGTGTAAAGCGTCAGGGCGTGCGCGCAGATACGCAGTATTTT. Amino acid sequence: CAWSVKRQGVRADTQYF.

This clonotype showed up many times. The chain combines TRBV6-6 with TRBJ1-2; 7 positions match TRBD1. Trimming at V came to 0 bases and at J to 4 bases, leaving 2 bases not matched to a gene. Germline CDR1 MNHNY, CDR2 SVGAGI (reference sequence). This CDR3 spans 14 amino acids. The CDR3 coding sequence is TGTGCCAGCAGTTACTCAGACAGGGCCTATGGCTACACCTTC. Protein sequence: CASSYSDRAYGYTF.